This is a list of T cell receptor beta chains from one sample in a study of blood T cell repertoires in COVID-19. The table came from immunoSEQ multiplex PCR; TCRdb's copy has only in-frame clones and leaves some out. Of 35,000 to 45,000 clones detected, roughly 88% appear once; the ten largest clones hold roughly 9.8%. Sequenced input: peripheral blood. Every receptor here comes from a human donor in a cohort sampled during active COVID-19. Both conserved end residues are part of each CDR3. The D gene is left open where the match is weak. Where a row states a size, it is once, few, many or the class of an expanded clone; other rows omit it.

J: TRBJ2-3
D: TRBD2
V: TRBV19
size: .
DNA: TGTGCCAGTAGTATGAGCGGGGTGATCACAGATACGCAGTATTTT
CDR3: CASSMSGVITDTQYF

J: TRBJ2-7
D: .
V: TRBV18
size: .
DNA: TGTGCCAGCTCACCAGACAGGACCTCCTACGAGCAGTACTTC
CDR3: CASSPDRTSYEQYF

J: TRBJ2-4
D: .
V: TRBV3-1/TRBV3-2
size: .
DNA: TGTGCCAGCAGCCCCTCCGGGAGTGCCAAAAACATTCAGTACTTC
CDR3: CASSPSGSAKNIQYF

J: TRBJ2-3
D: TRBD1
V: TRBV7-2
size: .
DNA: TGTGCCAGCAGACGGACAGGGCAATTCACAGATACGCAGTATTTT
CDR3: CASRRTGQFTDTQYF

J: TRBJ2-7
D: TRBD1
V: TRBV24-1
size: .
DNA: TGTGCCACCAGTGATGGGGGCCCGGGACAGGGGTCCGAGCAGTACTTC
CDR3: CATSDGGPGQGSEQYF

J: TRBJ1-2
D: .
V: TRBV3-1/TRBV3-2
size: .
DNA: TGTGCCAGCAGCCAAGTTCAGGGCGTGGACGGCTACACCTTC
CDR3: CASSQVQGVDGYTF

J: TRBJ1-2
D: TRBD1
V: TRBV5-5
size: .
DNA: TGTGCCAGCAGCTTGGCAGGGGGTTCGAACTATGGCTACACCTTC
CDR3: CASSLAGGSNYGYTF

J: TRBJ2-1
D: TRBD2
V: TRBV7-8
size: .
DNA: TGTGCCAGCAGCTCCCCCCCGTCGCGGGGGGGTTACAATGAGCAGTTCTTC
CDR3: CASSSPPSRGGYNEQFF

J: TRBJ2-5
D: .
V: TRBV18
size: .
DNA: TGTGCCAGCTCACCACCAGGCCGGACTGAGACCCAGTACTTC
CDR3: CASSPPGRTETQYF

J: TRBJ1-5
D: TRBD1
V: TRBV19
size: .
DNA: TGTGCCAGTGACAGGGGACTTAGCAATCAGCCCCAGCATTTT
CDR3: CASDRGLSNQPQHF

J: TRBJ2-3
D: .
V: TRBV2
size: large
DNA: TGTGCCAGCAGCGCCGGGACTGCTAGCACAGATACGCAGTATTTT
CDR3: CASSAGTASTDTQYF

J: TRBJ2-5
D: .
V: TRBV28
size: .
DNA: TGTGCCAGCAGTTTATGGGGGAGGACCCAGTACTTC
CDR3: CASSLWGRTQYF

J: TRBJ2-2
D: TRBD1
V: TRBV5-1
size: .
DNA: TGCGCCAGCAGCTTGGAGGGACAGACGAACACCGGGGAGCTGTTTTTT
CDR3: CASSLEGQTNTGELFF

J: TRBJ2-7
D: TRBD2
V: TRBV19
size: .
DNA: TGTGCCAGTAGTCTCGAAGCGGGAGGAAGCGGCGAGCAGTACTTC
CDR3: CASSLEAGGSGEQYF

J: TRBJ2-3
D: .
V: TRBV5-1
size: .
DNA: TGCGCCAGCAATCAGGGGGTAGCGGGGAAGACAGATACGCAGTATTTT
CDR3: CASNQGVAGKTDTQYF

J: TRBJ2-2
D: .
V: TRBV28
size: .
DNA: TGTGCCAGCAGCCAGGACGGGATAAACACCGGGGAGCTGTTTTTT
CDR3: CASSQDGINTGELFF

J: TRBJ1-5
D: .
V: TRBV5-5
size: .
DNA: TGTGCCAGCAGCCTCAGGGCGGAATCGAGCAATCAGCCCCAGCATTTT
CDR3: CASSLRAESSNQPQHF

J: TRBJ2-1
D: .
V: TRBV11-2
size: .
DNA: TGTGCCAGCAGCTTGTTAAGCGGTTTCTCCTACAATGAGCAGTTCTTC
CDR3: CASSLLSGFSYNEQFF

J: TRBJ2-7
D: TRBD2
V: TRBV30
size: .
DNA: TGTGCCTGGAGTGTACGGTGGACTAGCGGGACTTACGAGCAGTACTTC
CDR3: CAWSVRWTSGTYEQYF

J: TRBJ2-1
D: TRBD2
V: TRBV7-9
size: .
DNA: TGTGCCAGCAGCTTTCAAACTAGCGGGGGAAACAATGAGCAGTTCTTC
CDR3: CASSFQTSGGNNEQFF

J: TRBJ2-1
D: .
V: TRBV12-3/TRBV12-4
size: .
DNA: TGTGCCAGCAGTCCCCGGAGGGACAATGAGCAGTTCTTC
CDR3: CASSPRRDNEQFF

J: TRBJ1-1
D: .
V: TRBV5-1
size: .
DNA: TGCGCCAGCCCGTCCTCGTCCAGGTCCACACAAGCTTTCTTT
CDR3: CASPSSSRSTQAFF

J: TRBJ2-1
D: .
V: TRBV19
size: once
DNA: TGTGCCAGTAGTATAGCAGGTAATGAGCAGTTCTTC
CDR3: CASSIAGNEQFF

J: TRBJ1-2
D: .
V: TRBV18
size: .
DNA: TGTGCCAGCTCAGAAGACAGCAACTATGGCTACACCTTC
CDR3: CASSEDSNYGYTF

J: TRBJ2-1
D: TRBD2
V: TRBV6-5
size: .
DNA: TGTGCCAGCAGTTACTCGGGGGGGAACAATGAGCAGTTCTTC
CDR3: CASSYSGGNNEQFF

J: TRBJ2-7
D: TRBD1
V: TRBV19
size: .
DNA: TGTGCCAGTACGCGGACAGGGGGCCCCTCCTACGAGCAGTACTTC
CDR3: CASTRTGGPSYEQYF

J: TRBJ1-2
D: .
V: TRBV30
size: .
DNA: TGTGCCCTTCAGTCGTCAGCTAACTATGGCTACACCTTC
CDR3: CALQSSANYGYTF

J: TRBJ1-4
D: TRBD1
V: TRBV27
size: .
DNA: TGTGCCAGCAGTCCCTACCAAAGAGACCGACAGGGGGCTGAAAAACTGTTTTTT
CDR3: CASSPYQRDRQGAEKLFF

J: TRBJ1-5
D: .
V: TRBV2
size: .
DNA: TGTGCCAGCAGTCGTTTTACAGATGGGCAGCCCCAGCATTTT
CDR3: CASSRFTDGQPQHF

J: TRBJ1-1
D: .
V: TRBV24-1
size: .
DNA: TGTGCCACCAGTGATCTCCGGGGTGAGAACACTGAAGCTTTCTTT
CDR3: CATSDLRGENTEAFF

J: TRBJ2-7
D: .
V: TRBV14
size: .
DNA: TGTGCCAGCAGCCCCAGGGCGGTCGGCTACGAGCAGTACTTC
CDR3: CASSPRAVGYEQYF

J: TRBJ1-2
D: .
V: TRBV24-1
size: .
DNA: TGTGCCACCAGTGTGGGAGGCTCTAACTATGGCTACACCTTC
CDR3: CATSVGGSNYGYTF

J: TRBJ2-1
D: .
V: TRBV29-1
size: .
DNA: TGCAGCGTTGATGTGCTCGGGAGTTCCTACAATGAGCAGTTCTTC
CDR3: CSVDVLGSSYNEQFF

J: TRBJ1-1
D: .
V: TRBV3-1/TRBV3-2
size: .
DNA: TGTGCCAGCAGCTCGGTAGACACTGAAGCTTTCTTT
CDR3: CASSSVDTEAFF

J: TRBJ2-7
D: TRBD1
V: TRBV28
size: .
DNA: TGTGCCAGCAGTTTACCCTCTTTGGGCAGGGGGCGGATCGAGCAGTACTTC
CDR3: CASSLPSLGRGRIEQYF

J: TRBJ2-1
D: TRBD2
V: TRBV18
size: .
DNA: TGTGCCAGCTCGTCACTAGCGGGGTACAATGAGCAGTTCTTC
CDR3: CASSSLAGYNEQFF

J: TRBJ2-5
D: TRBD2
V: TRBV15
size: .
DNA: TGTGCCACCAGCAGGGATCTAGCGGGGAGGGAGACCCAGTACTTC
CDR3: CATSRDLAGRETQYF